The clone carrying this T cell receptor beta chain was detected ten times or more. Antigen specificity is unknown. The data are from a study of human T cells and chemical hapten exposure. Turning to the study itself: TCR yields per sample varied, mainly owing to small pooled library volume differences.

Time point of the sample: patch test 2, 6 weeks after DPC sensitization. The treatment here: therapeutic diphenylcyclopropenone sensitization with weekly scalp DPC. The library put unique molecular identifiers onto individual cDNA molecules. MiXCR was run by TCRdb on the RACE reads, yielding one entry per CDR3 protein. The sample gives 75,000 to 90,000 distinct CDR3 sequences, about 10% of which show up once; around 5% is in the top ten. Study findings and constraints: Donors were affected by alopecia, so their immune reaction might vary from that of healthy individuals.

V dropped 6 bases and J dropped 2 bases, with 11 bases sitting between them. Per the germline V gene, CDR1 is LNHDA and CDR2 is SQIVND (reference sequence). This CDR3 is 13 amino acids long. This clonotype was obtained from a woman aged 50 to 65 with alopecia areata. Some clones in this sample may be carry-over from other donors' samples. This specimen was whole blood, taken in connection with sensitization to the hapten diphenylcyclopropenone (DPC). V is TRBV19 and J is TRBJ2-7; a weak D match, TRBD2 (5 bases). Written as DNA, the CDR3 is TGTGCCAGTAGCGATCTGAGGGCCTACGAGCAGTACTTC. Protein product: CASSDLRAYEQYF.